This TCR beta chain was observed in a study of blood T cell repertoires in COVID-19. Whole-study context: Both acute and convalescent COVID-19 samples were obtained from the United States, Italy and Spain. PBMCs, B-cell-depleted T cells, or T cells were the source of the cDNA or gDNA that made up the material.

Seattle patients were enrolled during active infection and followed longitudinally. This clone was found a few times. CDR1 GTSNPN and CDR2 SVGIG come from the germline V gene (reference sequence). Trimming took off 2 bases at V and 7 bases at J, with 9 bases between the two ends. The CDR3 is made up of 12 amino acids. Sequencing used immunoSEQ multiplex PCR; TCRdb keeps in-frame clones, though not all of them. The repertoire consists of some 130,000 clones, with 86% occurring once and the leading ten covering around 10%. The receptor's source is a woman in her seventies with COVID-19, enrolled during active disease. The chain links TRBV30 to TRBJ2-1; TRBD1 is a possible D gene (5 bases). Material: peripheral blood. CDR3 DNA: TGTGCCTGGAGTAGACAGACAAATGAGCAGTTCTTC. Translated: CAWSRQTNEQFF.